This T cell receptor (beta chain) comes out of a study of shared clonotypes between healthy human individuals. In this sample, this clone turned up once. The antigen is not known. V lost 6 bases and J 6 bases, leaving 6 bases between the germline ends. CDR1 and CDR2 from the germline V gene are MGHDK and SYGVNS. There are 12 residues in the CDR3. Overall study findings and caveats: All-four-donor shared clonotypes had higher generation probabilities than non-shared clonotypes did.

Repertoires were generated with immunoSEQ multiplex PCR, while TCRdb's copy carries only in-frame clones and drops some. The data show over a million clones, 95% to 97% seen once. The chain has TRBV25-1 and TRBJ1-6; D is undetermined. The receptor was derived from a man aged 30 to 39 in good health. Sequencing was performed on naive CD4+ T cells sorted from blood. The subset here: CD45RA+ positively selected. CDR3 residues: CASRDGNSPLHF. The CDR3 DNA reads TGTGCCAGCAGGGACGGTAATTCACCCCTCCACTTT.